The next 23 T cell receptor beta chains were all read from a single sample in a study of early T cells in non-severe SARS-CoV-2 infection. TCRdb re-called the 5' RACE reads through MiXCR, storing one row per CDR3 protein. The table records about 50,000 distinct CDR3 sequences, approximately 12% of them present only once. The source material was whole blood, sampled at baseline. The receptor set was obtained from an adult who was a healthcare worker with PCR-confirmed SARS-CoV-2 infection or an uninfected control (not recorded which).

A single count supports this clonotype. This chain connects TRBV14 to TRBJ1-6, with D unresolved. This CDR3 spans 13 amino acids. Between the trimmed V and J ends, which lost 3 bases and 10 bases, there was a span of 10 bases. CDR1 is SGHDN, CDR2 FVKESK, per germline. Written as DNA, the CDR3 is TGTGCCAGCAGCCAGTTGCTAGGATCACCCCTCCACTTT. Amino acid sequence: CASSQLLGSPLHF.

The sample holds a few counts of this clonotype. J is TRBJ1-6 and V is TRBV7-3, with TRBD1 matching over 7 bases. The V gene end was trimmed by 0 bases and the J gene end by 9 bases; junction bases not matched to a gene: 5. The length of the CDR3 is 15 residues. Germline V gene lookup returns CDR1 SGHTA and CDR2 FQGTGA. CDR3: CASSLTRDSGSPLHF. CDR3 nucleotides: TGTGCCAGCAGCTTAACTAGGGACAGTGGTTCACCCCTCCACTTT.

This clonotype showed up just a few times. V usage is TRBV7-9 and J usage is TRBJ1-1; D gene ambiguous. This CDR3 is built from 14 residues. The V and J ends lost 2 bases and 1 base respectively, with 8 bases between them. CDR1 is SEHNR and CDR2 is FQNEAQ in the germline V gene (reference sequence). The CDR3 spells CASSLNWGNTEAFF. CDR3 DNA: TGTGCCAGCAGCTTAAACTGGGGGAACACTGAAGCTTTCTTT.

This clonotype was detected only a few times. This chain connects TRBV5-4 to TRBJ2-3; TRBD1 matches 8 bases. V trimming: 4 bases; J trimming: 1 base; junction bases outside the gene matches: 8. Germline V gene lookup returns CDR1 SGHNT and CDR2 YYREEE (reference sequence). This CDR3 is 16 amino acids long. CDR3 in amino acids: CASSQRGTGRTDTQYF. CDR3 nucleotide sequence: TGTGCCAGCAGCCAAAGGGGGACAGGACGCACAGATACGCAGTATTTT.

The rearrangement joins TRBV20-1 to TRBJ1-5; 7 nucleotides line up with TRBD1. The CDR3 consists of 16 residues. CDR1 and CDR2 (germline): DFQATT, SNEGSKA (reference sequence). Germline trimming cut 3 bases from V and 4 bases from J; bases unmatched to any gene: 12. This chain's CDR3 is CSASKAGQINNQPQHF. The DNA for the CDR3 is TGCAGTGCTAGTAAAGCGGGACAGATTAATAATCAGCCCCAGCATTTT.

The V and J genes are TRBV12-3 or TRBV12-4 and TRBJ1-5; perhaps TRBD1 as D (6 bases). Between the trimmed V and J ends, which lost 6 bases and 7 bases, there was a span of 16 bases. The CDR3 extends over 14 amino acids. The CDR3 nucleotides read TGTGCCAGCAGCCGAACAGGGAGGGGACAGCCCCAGCATTTT. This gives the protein CASSRTGRGQPQHF.

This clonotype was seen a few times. The CDR3 spells CASSLTGGYNEQFF. The CDR3 DNA sequence: TGTGCCAGCAGCTTAACAGGGGGCTACAATGAGCAGTTCTTC. The rearrangement uses TRBV11-3 and TRBJ2-1, with 8 positions matching TRBD1. Unmatched junction bases numbered 0, after V lost 2 bases and J lost 3 bases. Germline CDR1 SGHNT, CDR2 YENEEA. The CDR3 consists of 14 residues.

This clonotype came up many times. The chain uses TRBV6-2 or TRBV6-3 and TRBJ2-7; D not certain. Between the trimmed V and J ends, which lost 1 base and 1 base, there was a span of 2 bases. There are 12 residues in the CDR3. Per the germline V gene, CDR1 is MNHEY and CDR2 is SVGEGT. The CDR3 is CASSYFSYEQYF. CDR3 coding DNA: TGTGCCAGCAGTTACTTTTCCTACGAGCAGTACTTC.

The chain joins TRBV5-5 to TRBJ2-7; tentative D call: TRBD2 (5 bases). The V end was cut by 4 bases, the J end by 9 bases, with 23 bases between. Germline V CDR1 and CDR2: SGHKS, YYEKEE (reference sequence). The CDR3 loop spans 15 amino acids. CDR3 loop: CASSHTNWRTEGQYF. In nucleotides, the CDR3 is TGTGCCAGCAGCCATACCAACTGGCGAACCGAGGGGCAGTACTTC.

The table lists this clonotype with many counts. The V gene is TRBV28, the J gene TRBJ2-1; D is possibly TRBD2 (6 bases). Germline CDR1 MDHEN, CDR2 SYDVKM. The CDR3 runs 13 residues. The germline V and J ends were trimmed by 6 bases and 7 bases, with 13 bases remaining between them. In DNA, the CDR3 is TGTGCCAGCAGGAGGGCGGGAAGGAATGAGCAGTTCTTC. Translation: CASRRAGRNEQFF.

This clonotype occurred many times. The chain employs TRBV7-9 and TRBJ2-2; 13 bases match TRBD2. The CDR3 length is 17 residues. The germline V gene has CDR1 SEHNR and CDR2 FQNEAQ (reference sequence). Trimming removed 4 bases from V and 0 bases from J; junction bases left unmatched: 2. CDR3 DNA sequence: TGTGCCAGCAGCTCGACTAGCGGGAGGCCGAACACCGGGGAGCTGTTTTTT. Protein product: CASSSTSGRPNTGELFF. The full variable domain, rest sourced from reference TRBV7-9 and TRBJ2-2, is DTGVSQNPRHKITKRGQNVTFRCDPISEHNRLYWYRQTLGQGPEFLTYFQNEAQLEKSRLLSDRFSAERPKGSFSTLEIQRTEQGDSAMYLCASSSTSGRPNTGELFFGEGSRLTVL.

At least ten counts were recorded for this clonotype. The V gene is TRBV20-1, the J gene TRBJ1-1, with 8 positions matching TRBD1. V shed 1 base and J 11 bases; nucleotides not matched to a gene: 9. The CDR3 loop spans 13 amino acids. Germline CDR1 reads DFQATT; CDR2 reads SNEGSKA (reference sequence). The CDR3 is CSARGQGLDWAFF. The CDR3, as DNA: TGCAGTGCTAGAGGACAGGGGCTCGATTGGGCTTTCTTT.

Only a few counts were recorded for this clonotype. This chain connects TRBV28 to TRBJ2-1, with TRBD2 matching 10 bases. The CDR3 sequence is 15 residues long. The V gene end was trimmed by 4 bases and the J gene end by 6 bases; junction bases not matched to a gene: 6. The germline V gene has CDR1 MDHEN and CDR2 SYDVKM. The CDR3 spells CASSSAGTSVNEQFF. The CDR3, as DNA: TGTGCCAGCAGTTCCGCCGGGACTAGCGTCAATGAGCAGTTCTTC.

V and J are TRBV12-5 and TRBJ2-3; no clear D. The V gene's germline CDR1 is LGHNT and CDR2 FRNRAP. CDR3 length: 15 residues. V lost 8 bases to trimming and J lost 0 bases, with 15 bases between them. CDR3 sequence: CASTPGGTSTDTQYF. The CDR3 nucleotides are TGTGCTAGTACACCAGGCGGCACTAGCACAGATACGCAGTATTTT.

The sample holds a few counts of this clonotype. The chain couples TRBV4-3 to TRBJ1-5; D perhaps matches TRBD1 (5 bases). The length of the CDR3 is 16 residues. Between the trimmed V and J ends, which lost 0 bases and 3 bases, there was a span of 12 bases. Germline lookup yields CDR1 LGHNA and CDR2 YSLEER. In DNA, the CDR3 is TGCGCCAGCAGCCAAGATGGGACTAAACCCAATCAGCCCCAGCATTTT. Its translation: CASSQDGTKPNQPQHF.

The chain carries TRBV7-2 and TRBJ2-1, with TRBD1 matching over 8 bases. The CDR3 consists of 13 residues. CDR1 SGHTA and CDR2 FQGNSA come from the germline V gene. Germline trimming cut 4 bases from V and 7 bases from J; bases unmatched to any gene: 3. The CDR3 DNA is TGTGCCAGCAGCTGGGGACAGGAAAATGAGCAGTTCTTC. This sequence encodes CASSWGQENEQFF.

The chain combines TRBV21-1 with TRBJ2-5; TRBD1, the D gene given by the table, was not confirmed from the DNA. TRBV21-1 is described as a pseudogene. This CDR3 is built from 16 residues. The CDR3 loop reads CASSTKLDRAEETQYF. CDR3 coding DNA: TGTGCCAGCAGCACCAAACTTGACAGGGCTGAAGAGACCCAGTACTTC.

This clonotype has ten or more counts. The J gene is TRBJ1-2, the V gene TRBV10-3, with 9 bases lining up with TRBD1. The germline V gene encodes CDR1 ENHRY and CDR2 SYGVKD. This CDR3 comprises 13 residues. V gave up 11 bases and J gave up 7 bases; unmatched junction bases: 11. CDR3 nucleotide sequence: TGTGCCCTCTCCCCCGGGACAGGGATTGGCTACACCTTC. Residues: CALSPGTGIGYTF.

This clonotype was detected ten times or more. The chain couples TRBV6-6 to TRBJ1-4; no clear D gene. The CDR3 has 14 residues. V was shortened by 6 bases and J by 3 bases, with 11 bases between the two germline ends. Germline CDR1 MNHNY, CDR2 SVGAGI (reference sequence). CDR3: CASSKATANEKLFF. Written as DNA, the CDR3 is TGTGCCAGCAGCAAGGCGACGGCTAATGAAAAACTGTTTTTT.

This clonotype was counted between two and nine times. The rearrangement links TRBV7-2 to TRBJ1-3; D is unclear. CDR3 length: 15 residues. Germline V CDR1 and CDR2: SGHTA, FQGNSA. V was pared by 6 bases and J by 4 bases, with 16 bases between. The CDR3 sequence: CASRPNPLGGNTIYF. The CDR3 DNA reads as TGTGCCAGCAGACCAAACCCATTAGGCGGAAACACCATATATTTT.

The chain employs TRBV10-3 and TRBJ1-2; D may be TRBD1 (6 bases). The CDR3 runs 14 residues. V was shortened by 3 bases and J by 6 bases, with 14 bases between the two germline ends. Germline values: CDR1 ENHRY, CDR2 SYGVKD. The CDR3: CAISDQGQGDGYTF. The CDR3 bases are TGTGCCATCAGTGATCAGGGGCAAGGGGATGGCTACACCTTC.

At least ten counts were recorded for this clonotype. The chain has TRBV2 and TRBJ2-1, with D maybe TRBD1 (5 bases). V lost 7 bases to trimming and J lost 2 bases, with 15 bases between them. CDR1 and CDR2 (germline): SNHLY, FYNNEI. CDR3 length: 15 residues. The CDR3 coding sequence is TGTGCCAGCATTGGGGCAGCAAACCCCTACAATGAGCAGTTCTTC. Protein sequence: CASIGAANPYNEQFF.

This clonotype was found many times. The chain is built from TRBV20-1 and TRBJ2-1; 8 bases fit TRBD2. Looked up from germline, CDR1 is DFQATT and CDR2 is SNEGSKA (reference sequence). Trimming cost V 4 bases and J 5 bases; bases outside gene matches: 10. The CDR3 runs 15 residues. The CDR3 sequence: CSAKDPGLVHNEQFF. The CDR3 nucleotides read TGCAGTGCTAAGGATCCGGGACTAGTCCACAATGAGCAGTTCTTC.